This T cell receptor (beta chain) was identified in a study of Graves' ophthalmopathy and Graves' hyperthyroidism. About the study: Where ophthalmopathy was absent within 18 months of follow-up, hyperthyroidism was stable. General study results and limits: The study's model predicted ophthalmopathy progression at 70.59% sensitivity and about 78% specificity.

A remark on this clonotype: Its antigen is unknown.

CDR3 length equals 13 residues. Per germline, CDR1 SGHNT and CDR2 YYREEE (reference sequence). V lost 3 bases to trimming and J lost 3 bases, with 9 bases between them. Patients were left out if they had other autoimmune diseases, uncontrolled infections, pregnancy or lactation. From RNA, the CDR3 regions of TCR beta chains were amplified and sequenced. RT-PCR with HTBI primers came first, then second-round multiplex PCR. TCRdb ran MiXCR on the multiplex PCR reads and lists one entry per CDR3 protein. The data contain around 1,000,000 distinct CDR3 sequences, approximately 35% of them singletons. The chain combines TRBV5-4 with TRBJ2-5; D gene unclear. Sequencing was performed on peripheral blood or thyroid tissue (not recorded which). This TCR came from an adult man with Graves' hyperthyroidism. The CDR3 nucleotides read TGTGCCAGCAGCTCCGATCCCAAAGAGACCCAGTACTTC. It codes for CASSSDPKETQYF.